The 23 T cell receptor beta chains presented below share a single source sample, sequenced in a study of regulatory T cells in long-lasting Graves disease. Time point: newly diagnosed GD, antithyroid drugs for less than 3 months. TCR sequences were obtained from RNA taken from PBMCs. Arm-PCR of CDR3 regions with iRepertoire HTBI primers generated TCR beta libraries. TCRdb passed the multiplex PCR reads through MiXCR, listing each CDR3 protein once. The table has some 500,000 distinct CDR3 sequences, about 16% seen once. These records were also assigned to another study, of T cells in Graves' hyperthyroidism and ophthalmopathy.

Sequenced here: peripheral blood mononuclear cells (PBMCs), sampled at new diagnosis, from a patient treated with antithyroid drugs. These receptors originate from a woman between 40 and 65 years old with Graves disease.

This clonotype was detected ten times or more. Relative to the germline gene, one junction end is altered; a read error may explain this. This chain links TRBV11-2 with TRBJ1-4; possible D gene TRBD1, 5 bases. The germline V gene has CDR1 SGHAT and CDR2 FQNNGV. The CDR3 extends over 15 amino acids. Here the CDR3 DNA reads TGTGCCAGCACCTTAATGGGGGTAACTAATGAAAAACTGTTTTTT. This translates into CASTLMGVTNEKLFF. Filled out from reference TRBV11-2 and TRBJ1-4, the complete variable domain reads EAGVAQSPRYKIIEKRQSVAFWCNPISGHATLYWYQQILGQGPKLLIQFQNNGVVDDSQLPKDRFSAERLKGVDSTLKIQPAKLEDSAVYLCASTLMGVTNEKLFFGSGTQLSVL.

There are many counts of this clonotype. The chain uses TRBV18 and TRBJ2-3; 12 nucleotides agree with TRBD2. The length of the CDR3 is 16 residues. Germline CDR1 reads KGHSH; CDR2 reads LQKENI. V was clipped by 4 bases and J by 0 bases; unmatched bases: 2. CDR3 region: CASSHGTSGSTDTQYF. In DNA form, the CDR3 reads TGTGCCAGCTCACACGGGACTAGCGGGAGCACAGATACGCAGTATTTT.

This clonotype was seen repeatedly, ten times or more. This chain uses TRBV7-6 with TRBJ1-1, with a weak D call TRBD1 (6 bases). Trimming removed 6 bases from V and 6 bases from J, with 23 bases in between. The CDR3 covers 16 residues. CDR1 is SGHVS and CDR2 is FNYEAQ in the germline V gene. CDR3 DNA: TGTGCCAGCAGGAGTTTGTCAGGGGACTCCGGAGCTGAAGCTTTCTTT. Protein sequence: CASRSLSGDSGAEAFF.

This clonotype was observed at least ten times. The genes are TRBV28 and TRBJ1-6, with no clear D. V lost 3 bases and J 7 bases, leaving 7 bases between the germline ends. The germline V gene encodes CDR1 MDHEN and CDR2 SYDVKM. CDR3 length: 13 amino acids. Here the CDR3 reads CASSLSMNSPLHF. DNA for the CDR3: TGTGCCAGCAGTTTGAGTATGAATTCACCCCTCCACTTT. Full variable domain (outside the CDR3, taken from reference TRBV28 and TRBJ1-6): DVKVTQSSRYLVKRTGEKVFLECVQDMDHENMFWYRQDPGLGLRLIYFSYDVKMKEKGDIPEGYSVSREKKERFSLILESASTNQTSMYLCASSLSMNSPLHFGNGTRLTVT.

Many counts were recorded for this clonotype. V usage is TRBV19 and J usage is TRBJ1-2; D may be TRBD1 (6 bases). V was clipped by 6 bases and J by 10 bases, with 15 bases between them. The CDR3 loop spans 12 amino acids. Germline loops: CDR1 LNHDA, CDR2 SQIVND (reference sequence). In DNA form, the CDR3 reads TGTGCCAGTAGCATGGGGGCAGGGTTCTACACCTTC. Protein product: CASSMGAGFYTF.

This clonotype was counted at least ten times. The chain couples TRBV12-3 or TRBV12-4 to TRBJ2-7; tentatively, D is TRBD2 (5 bases). The V and J ends lost 2 bases and 3 bases respectively, with 11 bases between them. The CDR3 extends over 14 amino acids. In nucleotides, the CDR3 is TGTGCCAGCAGTTTAATGACGGACTTCTACGAGCAGTACTTC. This encodes CASSLMTDFYEQYF.

There are many counts of this clonotype. The chain is built from TRBV2 and TRBJ2-5; D is perhaps TRBD2 (6 bases). CDR1 SNHLY and CDR2 FYNNEI come from the germline V gene. Between the trimmed V and J ends, which lost 3 bases and 2 bases, there was a span of 16 bases. The CDR3 runs to 16 residues. The CDR3 bases are TGTGCCAGCAGTGACGTCCTCTGGAGGGTTCAAGAGACCCAGTACTTC. Its translation is CASSDVLWRVQETQYF.

The chain is built from TRBV10-3 and TRBJ1-6; D is uncertain. In germline, CDR1 is ENHRY, CDR2 SYGVKD. This CDR3 comprises 13 residues. Trimming shortened V by 6 bases and J by 8 bases, and 11 bases separated the two germline ends. CDR3 bases: TGTGCCATCAGGGGAGAGGGTGATTCACCCCTCCACTTT. It codes for CAIRGEGDSPLHF.

As for this clonotype: A far bigger clonotype differs at one base, so this is likely a read error. CDR3 DNA: TGTGCCATCAGCCCAGGGGGTTACAATGAGCAGTTCTTC. Translating it yields CAISPGGYNEQFF. The chain recombines TRBV12-3 or TRBV12-4 with TRBJ2-5, with 7 bases matching TRBD1. The DNA end favors TRBJ2-1, so the J call may be wrong. This CDR3 has 13 residues.

A single count supports this clonotype. The rearrangement joins TRBV10-3 to TRBJ1-1; D is undetermined. Deletions cut 7 bases from V and 10 bases from J, with 10 bases between. This CDR3 has 10 amino acids. CDR1 ENHRY and CDR2 SYGVKD come from the germline V gene. CDR3 amino acids: CAITAGRAFF. The CDR3 DNA reads TGTGCCATCACGGCCGGACGAGCTTTCTTT.

This sequence joins TRBV7-9 and TRBJ2-5; D is tentatively TRBD1 or TRBD2 (5 bases each). Trimming shortened V by 5 bases and J by 5 bases, and 12 bases separated the two germline ends. CDR1 and CDR2 (germline): SEHNR, FQNEAQ (reference sequence). The CDR3 consists of 13 residues. In nucleotides, the CDR3 is TGTGCCAGCAGCCCGGGGCCCGCGGAGACCCAGTACTTC. Translating it yields CASSPGPAETQYF.

The chain recombines TRBV7-3 with TRBJ2-2; TRBD2 matches 9 bases. V was pared by 3 bases and J by 6 bases, with 5 bases of the junction left unmatched. The CDR3 totals 15 residues. Germline CDR1 reads SGHTA; CDR2 reads FQGTGA. CDR3 DNA sequence: TGTGCCAGCAGCTTTGGCGGGGGGGCGCCCGGGGAGCTGTTTTTT. Translating it yields CASSFGGGAPGELFF.

A few counts support this clonotype. The rearrangement links TRBV5-1 to TRBJ2-5, with TRBD2 as a possible D gene (5 bases). The germline V gene has CDR1 SGHRS and CDR2 YFSETQ. Trimming cost V 0 bases and J 0 bases, with 9 bases left between them. There are 15 residues in the CDR3. As DNA, the CDR3 is TGCGCCAGCAGCTTGGCCGTGACTAACCAAGAGACCCAGTACTTC. Encoded protein: CASSLAVTNQETQYF.

Ten or more counts support this clonotype. The chain uses TRBV12-3 or TRBV12-4 and TRBJ2-5, with D tentatively TRBD2 (5 bases). Trimming shortened V by 5 bases and J by 4 bases, and 11 bases separated the two germline ends. The length of the CDR3 is 13 residues. The CDR3 loop is CASSRTSSETQYF. The CDR3 coding sequence is TGTGCCAGCAGTCGGACTTCCTCAGAGACCCAGTACTTC.

This clonotype was seen repeatedly, ten times or more. V is TRBV13 and J is TRBJ1-3; D unresolved. This CDR3 is 11 amino acids long. CDR1 and CDR2 (germline): PRHDT, FYEKMQ (reference sequence). V was pared by 3 bases and J by 11 bases, with 8 bases between. DNA of the CDR3: TGTGCCAGCAGCTTCGGTCGGTCCATATATTTT. It specifies CASSFGRSIYF. Drawing the rest from reference TRBV13 and TRBJ1-3, the complete variable domain is AAGVIQSPRHLIKEKRETATLKCYPIPRHDTVYWYQQGPGQDPQFLISFYEKMQSDKGSIPDRFSAQQFSDYHSELNMSSLELGDSALYFCASSFGRSIYFGEGSWLTVV.

This clonotype occurred many times. CDR3 region: CASSQTPSTEAFF. As DNA, the CDR3 is TGTGCCAGCAGCCAGACTCCCAGCACTGAAGCTTTCTTT. The rearrangement joins TRBV2 to TRBJ1-1, with no clear D. V was shortened by 6 bases and J by 4 bases, with 12 bases between the two germline ends. Germline V CDR1 and CDR2: SNHLY, FYNNEI. CDR3 length equals 13 residues.

This sequence joins TRBV2 and TRBJ2-3; no clear D gene. The CDR3 length is 13 residues. Germline CDR1 reads SNHLY; CDR2 reads FYNNEI. V gave up 7 bases and J gave up 2 bases, with 10 bases separating them. The CDR3, as DNA: TGTGCCAGCAACCAGGAGCTCACAGATACGCAGTATTTT. This gives the protein CASNQELTDTQYF.

The rearrangement uses TRBV7-8 and TRBJ1-2, with D maybe TRBD1 (5 bases). The CDR3 extends over 14 amino acids. With 1 base removed from V and 4 bases from J, the gap between germline ends came to 10 bases. CDR1 and CDR2 (germline): SGHVS, FQNEAQ. This CDR3 reads CASSLDQGFYGYTF. The CDR3 DNA sequence: TGTGCCAGCAGCTTAGATCAGGGCTTCTATGGCTACACCTTC.

This clonotype was seen a single time. The chain is built from TRBV7-9 and TRBJ1-3, with D unresolved. This CDR3 region has 14 residues. Germline lookup yields CDR1 SEHNR and CDR2 FQNEAQ (reference sequence). V was pared by 5 bases and J by 4 bases, with 12 bases between. The CDR3 nucleotides are TGTGCCAGCAGCCCGGCAATTCGGGGAAACACCATATATTTT. Its protein is CASSPAIRGNTIYF.

This chain's CDR3 is CASSAGFFYNEQFF. The DNA of the CDR3 is TGTGCCAGCAGTGCCGGCTTCTTTTACAATGAGCAGTTCTTC. The rearrangement links TRBV25-1 to TRBJ2-1; D unresolved. CDR3 length: 14 amino acids. The V gene lost 4 bases and the J gene lost 4 bases, with 11 bases spanning the gap. Germline CDR1 and CDR2: MGHDK and SYGVNS.

This clonotype was observed at least ten times. V is TRBV30 and J is TRBJ1-1; TRBD1 is a possible D gene (5 bases). The CDR3 is made up of 14 amino acids. Per germline, CDR1 GTSNPN and CDR2 SVGIG (reference sequence). V lost 0 bases, J lost 5 bases, and 13 bases lay in between. The CDR3 DNA reads as TGTGCCTGGAGTGTGGGCGGGACGAAGACTGAAGCTTTCTTT. Translation: CAWSVGGTKTEAFF.

This clonotype was observed a handful of times. The CDR3 loop is CASSLARGAPLHF. The CDR3 coding sequence is TGTGCCAGCAGTTTAGCGCGAGGGGCACCCCTCCACTTT. The chain is built from TRBV12-3 or TRBV12-4 and TRBJ1-6; D may be TRBD1 (5 bases). The length of the CDR3 is 13 residues. V was pared by 0 bases and J by 11 bases, with 8 bases between.

This clonotype was observed a handful of times. The chain combines TRBV19 with TRBJ1-5, with D tentatively TRBD1 (6 bases). The germline V gene has CDR1 LNHDA and CDR2 SQIVND (reference sequence). The CDR3 spans 16 residues. V was cut by 4 bases and J by 0 bases, with 13 bases left in between. CDR3 nucleotides: TGTGCCAGTAGTACTCACGGGACAAATAGCAATCAGCCCCAGCATTTT. It specifies CASSTHGTNSNQPQHF.